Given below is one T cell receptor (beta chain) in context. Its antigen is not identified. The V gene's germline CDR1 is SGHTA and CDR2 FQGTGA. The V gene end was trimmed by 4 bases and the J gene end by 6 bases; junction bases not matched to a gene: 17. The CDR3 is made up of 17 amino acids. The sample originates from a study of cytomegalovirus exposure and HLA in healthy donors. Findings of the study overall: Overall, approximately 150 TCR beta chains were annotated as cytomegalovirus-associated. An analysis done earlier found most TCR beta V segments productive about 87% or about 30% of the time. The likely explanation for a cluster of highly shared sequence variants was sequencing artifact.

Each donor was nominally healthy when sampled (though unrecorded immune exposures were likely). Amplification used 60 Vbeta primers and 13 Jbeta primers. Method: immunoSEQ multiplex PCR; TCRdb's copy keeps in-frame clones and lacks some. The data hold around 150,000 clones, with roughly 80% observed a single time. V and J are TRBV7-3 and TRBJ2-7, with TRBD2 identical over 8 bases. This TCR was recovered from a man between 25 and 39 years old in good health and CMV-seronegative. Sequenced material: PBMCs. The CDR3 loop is CASSSARVAGSAAEQYF. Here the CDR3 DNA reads TGTGCCAGCAGCTCGGCGAGGGTAGCGGGGTCCGCGGCCGAGCAGTACTTC.